The 20 T cell receptor beta chains in this list originate from one sample, sequenced in a study of technical replicates of blood from several donors (dated by TCRdb to about 2017). Library generation was performed with the immunoSEQ multiplex PCR assay. The table was pulled from immuneACCESS by TCRdb, which kept in-frame rearrangements only. Such tables lose some clones; where checked, under half of the loss comes from unresolved V genes, and the rest has no known cause. Present in this sample are 65,000 to 85,000 clones, approximately 94% of which were seen just once. The ten largest clones represent approximately 0.4% of the sample. The sequenced sample consisted of T cells isolated from PBMCs. The receptors derive from a human donor in good health.

The CDR3 spells CASSLRYEQYF. For the CDR3, the DNA is TGTGCCAGCAGCCTCAGGTACGAGCAGTACTTC. V usage is TRBV28 and J usage is TRBJ2-7; D is unclear. Germline V gene data show CDR1 as MDHEN and CDR2 as SYDVKM. The CDR3 has 11 residues. Trimming stripped 6 bases from V and 4 bases from J, with 7 bases between.

V gene TRBV7-9 combines with J gene TRBJ2-3, with D hard to call. The CDR3 totals 12 residues. V gave up 5 bases and J gave up 5 bases, with 8 bases separating them. The germline CDR1 and CDR2 sequences are SEHNR and FQNEAQ (reference sequence). The CDR3 loop reads CASSIRVDTQYF. DNA for the CDR3: TGTGCCAGCAGCATACGAGTAGATACGCAGTATTTT.

The CDR3 region is CASSIGIQGYYEQYF. The CDR3 DNA sequence: TGTGCCAGTAGTATAGGAATCCAGGGGTACTACGAGCAGTACTTC. The gene calls are TRBV19 and TRBJ2-7, with a possible D match to TRBD1 (6 bases). This CDR3 comprises 15 residues. Trimming cost V 1 base and J 3 bases, with 13 bases left between them. Looked up from germline, CDR1 is LNHDA and CDR2 is SQIVND (reference sequence).

The chain is built from TRBV14 and TRBJ1-2; no definite D call. V gave up 1 base and J gave up 2 bases, with 5 bases separating them. The length of the CDR3 is 13 residues. Germline CDR1 and CDR2: SGHDN and FVKESK. The CDR3 here is CASSQGRNYGYTF. CDR3 bases: TGTGCCAGCAGCCAAGGGCGGAACTATGGCTACACCTTC. Looking up the rest from reference TRBV14 and TRBJ1-2 gives the full variable domain: EAGVTQFPSHSVIEKGQTVTLRCDPISGHDNLYWYRRVMGKEIKFLLHFVKESKQDESGMPNNRFLAERTGGTYSTLKVQPAELEDSGVYFCASSQGRNYGYTFGSGTRLTVV.

The chain has TRBV5-1 and TRBJ2-7, with TRBD2 identical over 8 bases. Germline CDR1 is SGHRS and CDR2 is YFSETQ. Unmatched junction bases numbered 9, after V lost 7 bases and J lost 0 bases. The CDR3 is made up of 15 amino acids. CDR3 amino acids: CASCPGGVFSYEQYF. CDR3 in DNA: TGCGCCAGCTGCCCCGGGGGGGTGTTCTCCTACGAGCAGTACTTC.

The chain uses TRBV7-9 and TRBJ2-7; D is unclear. V was cut by 5 bases and J by 6 bases, with 8 bases left in between. The CDR3 sequence is 11 residues long. Looked up from germline, CDR1 is SEHNR and CDR2 is FQNEAQ (reference sequence). The CDR3 protein is CASSLSVEQYF. The CDR3 nucleotides are TGTGCCAGCAGCCTTAGTGTCGAGCAGTACTTC.

The V and J genes are TRBV5-6 and TRBJ2-7; 9 nucleotides agree with TRBD1. This CDR3 contains 16 residues. The J segment lost 8 bases and the V segment lost 2 bases, leaving 14 bases of the junction unmatched. The germline V gene encodes CDR1 SGHDT and CDR2 YYEEEE. The CDR3 spells CASSLFSGQGLSKQYF. DNA of the CDR3: TGTGCCAGCAGCTTATTTTCGGGACAGGGTCTAAGTAAGCAGTACTTC.

V is TRBV29-1 and J is TRBJ2-7, with TRBD1 as a possible D gene (6 bases). The CDR3 runs 13 residues. The germline V gene has CDR1 SQVTM and CDR2 ANQGSEA. With 5 bases removed from V and 2 bases from J, the gap between germline ends came to 13 bases. CDR3 DNA: TGCAGCGTTACCGGGACATCGGCCTACGAGCAGTACTTC. Its protein is CSVTGTSAYEQYF.

The chain couples TRBV18 to TRBJ2-7, with a possible D match to TRBD2 (5 bases). The CDR3 contains 14 residues. V was clipped by 6 bases and J by 5 bases, with 17 bases between them. The germline V gene encodes CDR1 KGHSH and CDR2 LQKENI. CDR3 sequence: CASSQGLGIDEQYF. The CDR3 coding sequence is TGTGCCAGCTCTCAAGGACTGGGGATCGACGAGCAGTACTTC.

V is TRBV27 and J is TRBJ2-1, with 9 bases aligning to TRBD2. Germline V gene data show CDR1 as MNHEY and CDR2 as SMNVEV (reference sequence). This CDR3 is 16 amino acids long. Trimming removed 1 base from V and 6 bases from J; junction bases left unmatched: 7. Written as DNA, the CDR3 is TGTGCCAGCAGTTTATACTTCGCGGGAGGGCTCAATGAGCAGTTCTTC. Translating gives CASSLYFAGGLNEQFF.

This chain links TRBV27 with TRBJ1-2, with 7 positions matching TRBD1. The CDR3 spans 13 residues. Trimming took 5 bases from V and 14 from J; bases not matched to a gene: 14. The germline gives CDR1 MNHEY, CDR2 SMNVEV (reference sequence). CDR3 in amino acids: CASSVYRGEDLTF. Here the CDR3 DNA reads TGTGCCAGCAGTGTATACAGGGGCGAGGATTTAACCTTC.

The CDR3 region has the DNA TGTGCCAGCAGCTTACGACAGGGGCCTAACTCCTACGAGCAGTACTTC. It specifies CASSLRQGPNSYEQYF. The V and J genes are TRBV11-2 and TRBJ2-7, with 8 nucleotides matching TRBD1. The CDR3 has 16 residues. Germline CDR1 reads SGHAT; CDR2 reads FQNNGV. After removal of 2 bases from V and 0 bases from J, the junction contained 6 bases not matched to a gene. The full variable domain, its missing parts supplied by reference TRBV11-2 and TRBJ2-7, is EAGVAQSPRYKIIEKRQSVAFWCNPISGHATLYWYQQILGQGPKLLIQFQNNGVVDDSQLPKDRFSAERLKGVDSTLKIQPAKLEDSAVYLCASSLRQGPNSYEQYFGPGTRLTVT.

This chain joins TRBV29-1 and TRBJ1-1; no reliable D call. This CDR3 comprises 12 residues. Germline CDR1 SQVTM, CDR2 ANQGSEA. V was clipped by 3 bases and J by 1 base, with 6 bases between them. The CDR3 bases are TGCAGCGTTGATTCCCAGAACACTGAAGCTTTCTTT. Translating it yields CSVDSQNTEAFF.

This chain connects TRBV4-1 to TRBJ2-5; 9 bases fit TRBD1. Trimming removed 1 base from V and 2 bases from J; junction bases left unmatched: 8. Germline V lookup: CDR1 MGHRA, CDR2 YSYEKL. CDR3 size: 17 residues. In nucleotides, the CDR3 is TGCGCCAGCAGCCAAGGACCGACAGGGGGAGGTCAAGAGACCCAGTACTTC. Translated, it gives CASSQGPTGGGQETQYF.

This chain connects TRBV5-1 to TRBJ2-7; D not certain. The CDR3 consists of 14 residues. Trimming stripped 0 bases from V and 7 bases from J, with 14 bases between. Germline values: CDR1 SGHRS, CDR2 YFSETQ. CDR3 loop: CASSLGPHSREQYF. The CDR3 DNA reads as TGCGCCAGCAGCTTGGGTCCCCACAGCAGGGAGCAGTACTTC.

V usage is TRBV25-1 and J usage is TRBJ1-4; D is uncertain. V lost 1 base, J lost 5 bases, and 11 bases lay in between. The CDR3 has 15 residues. Per the germline V gene, CDR1 is MGHDK and CDR2 is SYGVNS. CDR3 residues: CASSESVLSNEKLFF. DNA of the CDR3: TGTGCCAGCAGTGAATCGGTCCTCTCGAATGAAAAACTGTTTTTT.

This clone occurred once. The gene calls are TRBV4-2 and TRBJ1-3; 7 positions match TRBD1. The trim removed 5 bases at V and 1 base at J, leaving 8 bases unmatched. This CDR3 spans 16 amino acids. Germline V gene sequence: CDR1 LGHNA, CDR2 YNFKEQ. CDR3 sequence (DNA): TGTGCCAGCAGCGCTGGACAGGTTGTTTCTGGAAACACCATATATTTT. This codes for CASSAGQVVSGNTIYF.

Regarding this clone: The junction shows a germline mismatch at one end, possibly a read error. This chain uses TRBV6-5 with TRBJ2-3; maybe TRBD2 (6 bases). Germline V gives CDR1 MNHEY, CDR2 SVGAGI. The CDR3 has 15 residues. CDR3 coding DNA: TGTGCCAGCAGCTACTTAGCGGAGAGGGCAGATACGCAGTATTTT. It is translated as CASSYLAERADTQYF.

This clone was seen a single time. The V call is TRBV15, the J call TRBJ2-7, with TRBD2 identical over 12 bases. This CDR3 region has 14 residues. CDR1 and CDR2 (germline): LNHNV, YYDKDF (reference sequence). J lost 7 bases, V lost 1 base, and 2 bases had no gene match. CDR3 in amino acids: CATSRGLAGEEQYF. CDR3 DNA: TGTGCCACCAGCAGAGGACTAGCGGGAGAAGAGCAGTACTTC. The full variable domain, in which reference TRBV15 and TRBJ2-7 provide the parts outside the CDR3, is DAMVIQNPRYQVTQFGKPVTLSCSQTLNHNVMYWYQQKSSQAPKLLFHYYDKDFNNEADTPDNFQSRRPNTSFCFLDIRSPGLGDTAMYLCATSRGLAGEEQYFGPGTRLTVT.

The V call is TRBV2, the J call TRBJ1-4; 8 bases line up with TRBD1. Losses at the gene ends were 8 bases for V and 5 bases for J; bases not matched to a gene: 10. Per the germline V gene, CDR1 is SNHLY and CDR2 is FYNNEI. This CDR3 region has 15 residues. The CDR3 region is CASSPLTGENEKLFF. CDR3 in DNA: TGTGCCAGCTCCCCCCTGACAGGGGAAAATGAAAAACTGTTTTTT. The full variable domain, with the rest looked up from reference TRBV2 and TRBJ1-4, is EPEVTQTPSHQVTQMGQEVILRCVPISNHLYFYWYRQILGQKVEFLVSFYNNEISEKSEIFDDQFSVERPDGSNFTLKIRSTKLEDSAMYFCASSPLTGENEKLFFGSGTQLSVL.